The 32 T cell receptor beta chains below were found in one sample sequenced in a study of blood T cell repertoires in COVID-19. Profiled with immunoSEQ multiplex PCR; TCRdb holds only in-frame clones, not every one. The sample lists about 190,000 clones; around 90% were seen once. The sequencing input was peripheral blood. The receptors were sampled from a man in his forties with acute or convalescent COVID-19.

The CDR3: CASRGAGGDQETQYF. The CDR3 coding sequence is TGCGCCAGCAGAGGCGCGGGGGGGGACCAAGAGACCCAGTACTTC. The gene calls are TRBV5-1 and TRBJ2-5, with 9 bases fitting TRBD2. Germline V gives CDR1 SGHRS, CDR2 YFSETQ. Trimming at V came to 5 bases and at J to 0 bases, leaving 5 bases not matched to a gene. The CDR3 has 15 amino acids.

The chain uses TRBV5-4 and TRBJ1-1; D is perhaps TRBD1 (6 bases). The germline V gene has CDR1 SGHNT and CDR2 YYREEE (reference sequence). V was shortened by 3 bases and J by 0 bases, with 9 bases between the two germline ends. This CDR3 is 14 amino acids long. The CDR3 DNA sequence: TGTGCCAGCAGCTCGCGACAGGTGAACACTGAAGCTTTCTTT. It specifies CASSSRQVNTEAFF. Combining the CDR3 with reference TRBV5-4 and TRBJ1-1 gives the whole variable domain ETGVTQSPTHLIKTRGQQVTLRCSSQSGHNTVSWYQQALGQGPQFIFQYYREEENGRGNFPPRFSGLQFPNYSSELNVNALELDDSALYLCASSSRQVNTEAFFGQGTRLTVV.

This clone was picked up a small number of times. The V and J genes are TRBV19 and TRBJ2-3, with 11 positions matching TRBD1. Trimming cost V 4 bases and J 6 bases; bases outside gene matches: 6. Germline-derived CDR1 and CDR2 are LNHDA and SQIVND (reference sequence). The CDR3 is 15 amino acids. CDR3: CASSTGTGGRDTQYF. The DNA for the CDR3 is TGTGCCAGTAGTACCGGGACAGGGGGTAGGGATACGCAGTATTTT.

The genes are TRBV7-2 and TRBJ1-2; 11 positions match TRBD1. V shed 5 bases and J 7 bases; nucleotides not matched to a gene: 9. The CDR3 covers 15 residues. Germline CDR1 and CDR2: SGHTA and FQGNSA. CDR3 amino acids: CASSPRDRGEVGYTF. The CDR3 DNA reads TGTGCCAGCAGCCCCCGGGACAGGGGGGAGGTTGGCTACACCTTC.

A note on this clone: Other nucleotide sequences from this sample produce the same CDR3. The chain recombines TRBV28 with TRBJ2-7, with TRBD1 matching 7 bases. The CDR3 length is 13 residues. V shed 6 bases, J shed 1 base, and the junction held 3 bases outside the gene matches. CDR1 MDHEN and CDR2 SYDVKM come from the germline V gene. The chain's CDR3 is CASSPGQSYEQYF. The CDR3 bases are TGTGCCAGCAGCCCGGGACAGTCCTACGAGCAGTACTTC.

J is TRBJ2-5 and V is TRBV6-5; perhaps TRBD1 as D (5 bases). The CDR3 runs 12 residues. Germline V gene data show CDR1 as MNHEY and CDR2 as SVGAGI. Trimming removed 4 bases at V and 5 bases at J, with 8 bases between. The DNA for the CDR3 is TGTGCCAGCAGTTCCCAGGGCGAGACCCAGTACTTC. This sequence encodes CASSSQGETQYF.

The chain links TRBV5-1 to TRBJ2-7; possible D gene TRBD1, 5 bases. V lost 2 bases to trimming and J lost 5 bases, with 17 bases between them. The germline CDR1 and CDR2 sequences are SGHRS and YFSETQ. This CDR3 has 15 amino acids. In nucleotides, the CDR3 is TGCGCCAGCAGCTTCAGGGCCTTACAGGTTGACGAGCAGTACTTC. It yields the protein CASSFRALQVDEQYF.

Here the CDR3 DNA reads TGTGCCACCCGTAGCTCTGGGGCCAACGTCCTGACTTTC. This encodes CATRSSGANVLTF. The chain couples TRBV15 to TRBJ2-6, with D uncertain. V was clipped by 8 bases and J by 0 bases, with 5 bases between them. The CDR3 has 13 residues. In germline, CDR1 is LNHNV, CDR2 YYDKDF (reference sequence).

The chain employs TRBV6-1 and TRBJ2-2; the D is unclear. The CDR3 has 16 amino acids. Trimming took off 1 base at V and 1 base at J, with 10 bases between the two ends. Germline V gene data show CDR1 as MNHNS and CDR2 as SASEGT. The CDR3 DNA reads TGTGCCAGCAGTGAAGTCCCTAGGCTGAACACCGGGGAGCTGTTTTTT. Amino acid sequence: CASSEVPRLNTGELFF.

The chain uses TRBV6-5 and TRBJ1-2; D not certain. This CDR3 contains 15 residues. V lost 0 bases to trimming and J lost 6 bases, with 14 bases between them. CDR1 is MNHEY and CDR2 is SVGAGI in the germline V gene. The CDR3 region is CASSYSSVRLDGYTF. As DNA, the CDR3 is TGTGCCAGCAGTTACTCGAGTGTACGACTGGATGGCTACACCTTC.

The chain combines TRBV27 with TRBJ1-1, with D possibly matching TRBD1 (6 bases). Trimming took 0 bases from V and 1 from J, leaving 9 bases between them. CDR3 size: 15 residues. CDR1 and CDR2 from the germline V gene are MNHEY and SMNVEV (reference sequence). The CDR3 sequence is CASSLSRGGNTEAFF. The CDR3 bases are TGTGCCAGCAGTTTATCAAGGGGGGGGAACACTGAAGCTTTCTTT.

This sequence joins TRBV5-1 and TRBJ1-1, with D unclear. Germline lookup yields CDR1 SGHRS and CDR2 YFSETQ. V was shortened by 0 bases and J by 0 bases, with 6 bases between the two germline ends. CDR3 length equals 14 residues. Here the CDR3 reads CASSLGPMNTEAFF. CDR3 bases: TGCGCCAGCAGCTTGGGTCCAATGAACACTGAAGCTTTCTTT.

J is TRBJ1-2 and V is TRBV27; 8 bases line up with TRBD1. CDR1 is MNHEY and CDR2 is SMNVEV in the germline V gene (reference sequence). This CDR3 spans 14 amino acids. V trimming: 2 bases; J trimming: 4 bases; junction bases outside the gene matches: 3. In DNA, the CDR3 is TGTGCCAGCAGTTTAAGGACAGGGAGCTATGGCTACACCTTC. Encoded protein: CASSLRTGSYGYTF.

V gene TRBV3-1 (or the pseudogene TRBV3-2) combines with J gene TRBJ2-1; 7 nucleotides line up with TRBD2. The CDR3 totals 16 residues. Germline assignment: CDR1 LGHDT and CDR2 YNNKEL (reference sequence). After removal of 1 base from V and 7 bases from J, the junction contained 10 bases not matched to a gene. Written as DNA, the CDR3 is TGTGCCAGCAGCCAAGGGAGCGGGGCCATTGGAAATGAGCAGTTCTTC. Amino acids: CASSQGSGAIGNEQFF.

In this sample, this clone turned up a few times. The chain combines TRBV6-5 with TRBJ2-7; 8 nucleotides align to TRBD1. The CDR3 is made up of 14 amino acids. The ends lost 5 bases at V and 6 bases at J; junction bases unmatched: 9. The germline CDR1 and CDR2 sequences are MNHEY and SVGAGI. This chain's CDR3 is CASSPFQGAGEQYF. The CDR3 bases are TGTGCCAGCAGTCCGTTCCAGGGGGCAGGCGAGCAGTACTTC.

A single count supports this clone. The chain carries TRBV6-2 or TRBV6-3 and TRBJ2-1, with 12 bases identical to TRBD2. The germline V gene has CDR1 MNHEY and CDR2 SVGEGT. Trimming removed 1 base from V and 12 bases from J; junction bases left unmatched: 4. The CDR3 loop spans 14 amino acids. The CDR3 region has the DNA TGTGCCAGCAGTTACTTCGGACTAGCGGGGAGGCAGTTCTTC. Its translation is CASSYFGLAGRQFF.

This clone has a single count. V usage is TRBV27 and J usage is TRBJ1-1, with D possibly matching TRBD1 (5 bases). The CDR3 is made up of 14 amino acids. The V gene lost 1 base and the J gene lost 3 bases, with 9 bases spanning the gap. The germline V gene has CDR1 MNHEY and CDR2 SMNVEV (reference sequence). The CDR3 sequence is CASSLFSGDTEAFF. CDR3 DNA: TGTGCCAGCAGTTTATTTTCGGGGGACACTGAAGCTTTCTTT.

V usage is TRBV10-2 and J usage is TRBJ1-2; 9 positions agree with TRBD1. V trimming: 8 bases; J trimming: 8 bases; junction bases outside the gene matches: 9. The CDR3 contains 13 residues. Germline lookup yields CDR1 WSHSY and CDR2 SAAADI. The CDR3 bases are TGCGCCAGCCGCGACAGGGGGTATGGGGGCTACACCTTC. Translation gives CASRDRGYGGYTF.

The chain links TRBV2 to TRBJ2-7; maybe TRBD1 (6 bases). Germline V lookup: CDR1 SNHLY, CDR2 FYNNEI. The germline V and J ends were trimmed by 6 bases and 3 bases, with 12 bases remaining between them. The CDR3 has 13 amino acids. The CDR3 coding sequence is TGTGCCAGCAGCCGAGACAGGCGCTACGAGCAGTACTTC. It encodes CASSRDRRYEQYF.

The chain is built from TRBV12-3 or TRBV12-4 and TRBJ2-5; 7 bases line up with TRBD1. This CDR3 comprises 13 residues. The V gene end was trimmed by 4 bases and the J gene end by 3 bases; junction bases not matched to a gene: 2. CDR3 residues: CASSSTGEETQYF. The DNA for the CDR3 is TGTGCCAGCAGTTCAACAGGGGAAGAGACCCAGTACTTC.

V is TRBV6-5 and J is TRBJ1-5; a possible D gene is TRBD1 (5 bases). Germline lookup yields CDR1 MNHEY and CDR2 SVGAGI. The CDR3 spans 14 residues. Trimming took off 7 bases at V and 6 bases at J, with 16 bases between the two ends. The CDR3 DNA reads as TGTGCCAGCAAGGACATACGCCTGGGTCAGCCCCAGCATTTT. Its protein is CASKDIRLGQPQHF.

This clone was seen once. This chain connects TRBV4-3 to TRBJ2-5, with D possibly matching TRBD2 (6 bases). The CDR3 extends over 16 amino acids. The germline V and J ends were trimmed by 1 base and 4 bases, with 16 bases remaining between them. Per germline, CDR1 LGHNA and CDR2 YSLEER. The CDR3 nucleotides are TGCGCCAGCAGCCAAGGCTTAACCCAGGGAGGAGAGACCCAGTACTTC. This encodes CASSQGLTQGGETQYF.

J is TRBJ1-2 and V is TRBV19; 7 nucleotides match TRBD1. Germline V lookup: CDR1 LNHDA, CDR2 SQIVND (reference sequence). The CDR3 runs to 15 residues. The ends lost 5 bases at V and 3 bases at J; junction bases unmatched: 9. CDR3 sequence: CASSSTGAVYYGYTF. The CDR3 DNA is TGTGCCAGTAGTTCAACAGGGGCCGTATACTATGGCTACACCTTC.

The V call is TRBV21-1, the J call TRBJ1-4. TRBV21-1 has pseudogene status. CDR3 length: 14 amino acids. This CDR3 is CASRTGLDGEKLFF. DNA for the CDR3: TGTGCCAGCAGGACCGGCCTAGACGGGGAAAAACTGTTTTTT.

The DNA of the CDR3 is TGTGCCAGCAGCTTCCCCCTTCGGACAGGGGGCTATGGCTACACCTTC. Translation gives CASSFPLRTGGYGYTF. The J gene is TRBJ1-2, the V gene TRBV11-2, with TRBD1 matching 10 bases. Germline V gene sequence: CDR1 SGHAT, CDR2 FQNNGV. The CDR3 totals 16 residues. Trimming cost V 3 bases and J 4 bases; bases outside gene matches: 8.

The V call is TRBV9, the J call TRBJ1-1, with D uncertain. CDR1 is SGDLS, CDR2 YYNGEE, per germline. Deletions cut 4 bases from V and 5 bases from J, with 12 bases between. CDR3 length equals 13 residues. CDR3 amino acids: CASSLTSGTEAFF. The CDR3 bases are TGTGCCAGCAGCCTAACATCGGGGACTGAAGCTTTCTTT.

The V and J genes are TRBV6-1 and TRBJ2-7; 7 nucleotides align to TRBD1. The V and J ends lost 0 bases and 2 bases, in that order; junction bases with no gene match: 10. The CDR3 is made up of 17 amino acids. Germline V gives CDR1 MNHNS, CDR2 SASEGT. CDR3: CASSEAGTGVQAYEQYF. In DNA, the CDR3 is TGTGCCAGCAGTGAAGCCGGTACAGGGGTTCAAGCCTACGAGCAGTACTTC.

The chain employs TRBV5-6 and TRBJ2-1; tentatively, D is TRBD2 (5 bases). With 2 bases removed from V and 7 bases from J, the gap between germline ends came to 19 bases. The V gene's germline CDR1 is SGHDT and CDR2 YYEEEE. The CDR3 has 16 amino acids. The CDR3 here is CASSLGFTAAANEQFF. CDR3 coding DNA: TGTGCCAGCAGCTTAGGGTTTACAGCGGCTGCGAATGAGCAGTTCTTC. The whole variable domain, remainder taken from reference TRBV5-6 and TRBJ2-1, is DAGVTQSPTHLIKTRGQQVTLRCSPKSGHDTVSWYQQALGQGPQFIFQYYEEEERQRGNFPDRFSGHQFPNYSSELNVNALLLGDSALYLCASSLGFTAAANEQFFGPGTRLTVL.

The J gene is TRBJ2-1, the V gene TRBV5-4, with D perhaps matching TRBD2 (7 bases). The CDR3 is 15 amino acids. The V end was cut by 0 bases, the J end by 7 bases, with 14 bases between. Germline V CDR1 and CDR2: SGHNT, YYREEE (reference sequence). CDR3 sequence: CASSLAGGLRNEQFF. The CDR3, as DNA: TGTGCCAGCAGCTTGGCCGGGGGGCTCAGGAATGAGCAGTTCTTC. Variable domain in full (rest from reference TRBV5-4 and TRBJ2-1): ETGVTQSPTHLIKTRGQQVTLRCSSQSGHNTVSWYQQALGQGPQFIFQYYREEENGRGNFPPRFSGLQFPNYSSELNVNALELDDSALYLCASSLAGGLRNEQFFGPGTRLTVL.

The chain carries TRBV6-5 and TRBJ1-2, with TRBD1 as a possible D gene (6 bases). V lost 7 bases to trimming and J lost 8 bases, with 11 bases between them. The CDR3 sequence is 11 residues long. Germline CDR1 is MNHEY and CDR2 is SVGAGI. The CDR3 protein is CASISGAGYTF. The CDR3 DNA reads as TGTGCCAGCATATCAGGGGCCGGCTACACCTTC.

The chain joins TRBV5-6 to TRBJ2-2; no clear D. The CDR3 runs 13 residues. Germline lookup yields CDR1 SGHDT and CDR2 YYEEEE. Trimming pared 2 bases from V and 9 bases from J, leaving 11 bases between. The CDR3 spells CASSLQNIRELFF. CDR3 sequence (DNA): TGTGCCAGCAGCTTACAGAATATCAGGGAGCTGTTTTTT.

V is TRBV7-8 and J is TRBJ1-2; the match to TRBD1 covers 8 bases. J was trimmed by 4 bases and V by 5 bases; bases with no gene match: 12. Germline loops: CDR1 SGHVS, CDR2 FQNEAQ. This CDR3 is 16 amino acids long. CDR3 protein: CASSQSRTGLFYGYTF. CDR3 sequence (DNA): TGTGCCAGCAGCCAATCTCGGACAGGGCTTTTCTATGGCTACACCTTC.